The 30 T cell receptor beta chains below come from one sample, sequenced in a study of shared clonotypes between healthy human individuals. Here immunoSEQ multiplex PCR was the method, and the copy in TCRdb shows in-frame clones only, minus some. The sample consists of 950,000 to 1,100,000 clones, about 70% of them appearing once. The specimen was memory CD4+ T cells sorted from blood. Described subset: CD45RA-negative fraction. These TCRs come from a man younger than 30 in good health.

V gene TRBV30 combines with J gene TRBJ2-5; the D gene is possibly TRBD1 (7 bases). The germline V gene encodes CDR1 GTSNPN and CDR2 SVGIG (reference sequence). The CDR3 spans 15 residues. Trimming shortened V by 2 bases and J by 4 bases, and 17 bases separated the two germline ends. The CDR3 region is CAWSPGQAGGETQYF. DNA of the CDR3: TGTGCCTGGAGTCCTGGACAGGCCGGGGGAGAGACCCAGTACTTC.

In regard to this clone: This same CDR3 is encoded by further DNA sequences in the sample. V gene TRBV10-3 combines with J gene TRBJ2-1; 13 bases align to TRBD2. Losses at the gene ends were 0 bases for V and 5 bases for J; bases not matched to a gene: 1. There are 16 residues in the CDR3. The V gene's germline CDR1 is ENHRY and CDR2 SYGVKD. This CDR3 reads CAISESGLAGNNEQFF. CDR3 bases: TGTGCCATCAGTGAGTCGGGACTAGCGGGAAACAATGAGCAGTTCTTC.

The chain couples TRBV25-1 to TRBJ1-4, with D hard to call. Germline-derived CDR1 and CDR2 are MGHDK and SYGVNS. The length of the CDR3 is 16 residues. V was cut by 1 base and J by 5 bases, with 14 bases left in between. CDR3 sequence reads: CASSEFARLMNEKLFF. The DNA of the CDR3 is TGTGCCAGCAGTGAATTCGCCCGTCTGATGAATGAAAAACTGTTTTTT.

The chain couples TRBV7-9 to TRBJ2-7; 9 bases fit TRBD1. The germline gives CDR1 SEHNR, CDR2 FQNEAQ (reference sequence). The trim removed 5 bases at V and 5 bases at J, leaving 7 bases unmatched. CDR3 size: 14 residues. The CDR3 here is CASSTYRGPDEQYF. In DNA, the CDR3 is TGTGCCAGCAGCACCTACAGGGGGCCTGACGAGCAGTACTTC.

V gene TRBV30 combines with J gene TRBJ2-1; 11 positions match TRBD1. J was trimmed by 8 bases and V by 3 bases; bases with no gene match: 9. The CDR3 has 15 amino acids. The germline V gene has CDR1 GTSNPN and CDR2 SVGIG (reference sequence). CDR3 protein: CAWSRGQGVLYEQFF. In DNA form, the CDR3 reads TGTGCCTGGAGCCGGGGACAGGGGGTTTTATATGAGCAGTTCTTC.

A remark on this clone: At one boundary the junction diverges from the germline segment, which might be a read error. This chain joins TRBV15 and TRBJ2-5, with D possibly matching TRBD1 (5 bases). CDR3 length: 15 amino acids. Germline assignment: CDR1 LNHNV and CDR2 YYDKDF (reference sequence). The DNA of the CDR3 is TGTGCCACCAGCACTACAGGCTTGGGGCAAGGGACCCAGTACTTC. It specifies CATSTTGLGQGTQYF.

V is TRBV5-1 and J is TRBJ2-3; 9 bases are a match to TRBD1. Germline V gene sequence: CDR1 SGHRS, CDR2 YFSETQ. The CDR3 runs 16 residues. With V trimmed by 0 bases and J by 4 bases, 6 bases remained unmatched. DNA for the CDR3: TGCGCCAGCAGCTTGGAGGGACAGGGTCGGGCAGATACGCAGTATTTT. Protein product: CASSLEGQGRADTQYF. Full variable domain (remainder filled in from reference TRBV5-1 and TRBJ2-3): KAGVTQTPRYLIKTRGQQVTLSCSPISGHRSVSWYQQTPGQGLQFLFEYFSETQRNKGNFPGRFSGRQFSNSRSEMNVSTLELGDSALYLCASSLEGQGRADTQYFGPGTRLTVL.

The V gene is TRBV19, the J gene TRBJ2-7, with a weak D call TRBD1 (5 bases). V gave up 3 bases and J gave up 3 bases, with 12 bases separating them. The CDR3 extends over 14 amino acids. The germline gives CDR1 LNHDA, CDR2 SQIVND (reference sequence). CDR3: CASSIETEFYEQYF. The CDR3 coding sequence is TGTGCCAGTAGTATCGAGACAGAGTTCTACGAGCAGTACTTC.

J is TRBJ1-5 and V is TRBV6-6; 7 bases map to TRBD1. Germline-derived CDR1 and CDR2 are MNHNY and SVGAGI (reference sequence). The V and J ends lost 6 bases and 4 bases, in that order; junction bases with no gene match: 9. The CDR3 has 15 residues. The chain's CDR3 is CASRMTGLENQPQHF. CDR3 coding DNA: TGTGCCAGCAGAATGACAGGGTTGGAGAATCAGCCCCAGCATTTT.

The J gene is TRBJ2-7, the V gene TRBV19, with D possibly TRBD2 on 6 matching bases. V lost 4 bases and J 2 bases, leaving 12 bases between the germline ends. Germline CDR1 reads LNHDA; CDR2 reads SQIVND (reference sequence). CDR3 length equals 14 residues. The CDR3 DNA is TGTGCCAGTAGTACCGGGACTTATACCTACGAGCAGTACTTC. As protein: CASSTGTYTYEQYF.

CDR3 amino acids: CASSADSNTEAFF. The CDR3 bases are TGTGCCAGCAGCGCTGACAGCAACACTGAAGCTTTCTTT. V usage is TRBV9 and J usage is TRBJ1-1, with D perhaps matching TRBD1 (5 bases). Trimming took off 3 bases at V and 2 bases at J, with 8 bases between the two ends. The CDR3 covers 13 residues. CDR1 SGDLS and CDR2 YYNGEE come from the germline V gene. Supplemented by reference TRBV9 and TRBJ1-1, the full variable domain reads DSGVTQTPKHLITATGQRVTLRCSPRSGDLSVYWYQQSLDQGLQFLIQYYNGEERAKGNILERFSAQQFPDLHSELNLSSLELGDSALYFCASSADSNTEAFFGQGTRLTVV.

CDR3 loop: CASRPGGGRGKPYF. The CDR3 DNA reads TGTGCCAGCAGACCTGGGGGAGGCAGGGGTAAACCGTACTTC. V gene TRBV2 combines with J gene TRBJ2-7; D is tentatively TRBD1 or TRBD2 (6 bases each). V dropped 6 bases and J dropped 12 bases, with 24 bases sitting between them. Germline loops: CDR1 SNHLY, CDR2 FYNNEI. There are 14 residues in the CDR3.

DNA of the CDR3: TGTGCCAGCAGCACTAGGGGGACAGGGGGCTCTGGGGCCAACGTCCTGACTTTC. It is translated as CASSTRGTGGSGANVLTF. The chain links TRBV9 to TRBJ2-6, with TRBD1 identical over 11 bases. With V trimmed by 4 bases and J by 0 bases, 6 bases remained unmatched. This CDR3 spans 18 amino acids. In germline, CDR1 is SGDLS, CDR2 YYNGEE.

This chain connects TRBV11-3 to TRBJ2-3; a weak D match, TRBD2 (6 bases). V dropped 2 bases and J dropped 2 bases, with 11 bases sitting between them. This CDR3 is built from 15 residues. Germline CDR1 and CDR2: SGHNT and YENEEA. The DNA of the CDR3 is TGTGCCAGCAGCTTACGCGCGGGACCCACAGATACGCAGTATTTT. It yields the protein CASSLRAGPTDTQYF.

V gene TRBV7-9 combines with J gene TRBJ2-6; perhaps TRBD1 as D (5 bases). Germline CDR1 is SEHNR and CDR2 is FQNEAQ (reference sequence). V lost 2 bases, J lost 0 bases, and 17 bases lay in between. The CDR3 runs to 19 residues. In DNA form, the CDR3 reads TGTGCCAGCAGCTTAAGGGGTACCCTCATTGACTCTGGGGCCAACGTCCTGACTTTC. It specifies CASSLRGTLIDSGANVLTF.

The J gene is TRBJ1-2, the V gene TRBV5-4, with D possibly TRBD1 on 5 matching bases. Germline V gives CDR1 SGHNT, CDR2 YYREEE (reference sequence). Trimming took off 1 base at V and 4 bases at J, with 17 bases between the two ends. The CDR3 is 16 amino acids. The CDR3 DNA sequence: TGTGCCAGCAGCTTGAGTGCAGGGCTGGAGAGCTATGGCTACACCTTC. This translates into CASSLSAGLESYGYTF. Full variable domain (outside the CDR3, taken from reference TRBV5-4 and TRBJ1-2): ETGVTQSPTHLIKTRGQQVTLRCSSQSGHNTVSWYQQALGQGPQFIFQYYREEENGRGNFPPRFSGLQFPNYSSELNVNALELDDSALYLCASSLSAGLESYGYTFGSGTRLTVV.

The chain employs TRBV11-3 and TRBJ2-1; perhaps D is TRBD1 or TRBD2 (5 bases each). The V and J ends lost 3 bases and 4 bases respectively, with 16 bases between them. This CDR3 has 16 residues. CDR1 and CDR2 from the germline V gene are SGHNT and YENEEA. This CDR3 reads CASSFSTGPLYNEQFF. CDR3 bases: TGTGCCAGCAGCTTCTCAACGGGACCCCTGTACAATGAGCAGTTCTTC.

The chain uses TRBV5-5 and TRBJ2-3; TRBD2 agrees at 9 bases. The CDR3 sequence is 16 residues long. Trimming cost V 4 bases and J 5 bases; bases outside gene matches: 11. Germline V gives CDR1 SGHKS, CDR2 YYEKEE (reference sequence). The CDR3 spells CASSLPTGLAKDTQYF. The CDR3 region has the DNA TGTGCCAGCAGCCTCCCCACCGGACTAGCGAAAGATACGCAGTATTTT.

Only a few counts were recorded for this clone. Other nucleotide sequences in the sample specify the same CDR3. The chain uses TRBV20-1 and TRBJ2-7; no clear D. The V end lost 3 bases, the J end lost 4 bases, and 7 bases lay between the germline ends. Looked up from germline, CDR1 is DFQATT and CDR2 is SNEGSKA (reference sequence). The CDR3 length is 11 residues. In DNA, the CDR3 is TGCAGTGCTAGCGATGGGTACGAGCAGTACTTC. Residues: CSASDGYEQYF.

The J gene is TRBJ1-5, the V gene TRBV4-3, with 7 nucleotides matching TRBD1. The V segment lost 3 bases and the J segment 6 bases; nucleotides outside the gene matches: 8. The CDR3 is made up of 15 amino acids. The V gene's germline CDR1 is LGHNA and CDR2 YSLEER. The CDR3 region has the DNA TGCGCCAGCAGCCAGTCTTATCAGGGGGGTCAGCCCCAGCATTTT. Its protein product is CASSQSYQGGQPQHF.

Remarks on this clone: Other DNA sequences in this sample translate to the same CDR3. V is TRBV11-2 and J is TRBJ1-1; D uncertain. Deletions cut 2 bases from V and 1 base from J, with 5 bases between. Germline CDR1 is SGHAT and CDR2 is FQNNGV. The CDR3 runs to 13 residues. The chain's CDR3 is CASSLRQNTEAFF. Written as DNA, the CDR3 is TGTGCCAGCAGCTTAAGGCAGAACACTGAAGCTTTCTTT.

This sequence joins TRBV19 and TRBJ2-5; 8 nucleotides agree with TRBD1. The CDR3 has 15 residues. Germline CDR1 is LNHDA and CDR2 is SQIVND (reference sequence). V shed 6 bases, J shed 4 bases, and the junction held 10 bases outside the gene matches. As DNA, the CDR3 is TGTGCCAGTAGCCAAAGACAGGGGTTTAGAGAGACCCAGTACTTC. It translates to CASSQRQGFRETQYF.

The chain couples TRBV5-4 to TRBJ2-3, with 12 bases matching TRBD2. Germline V gene lookup returns CDR1 SGHNT and CDR2 YYREEE (reference sequence). The CDR3 covers 16 residues. Losses at the gene ends were 7 bases for V and 5 bases for J; bases not matched to a gene: 11. CDR3 amino acids: CASLRGPLAGGDTQYF. The DNA for the CDR3 is TGTGCCAGCCTCAGGGGCCCACTAGCGGGGGGAGATACGCAGTATTTT.

This clone appeared a few times. This chain connects TRBV20-1 to TRBJ1-2; D remains ambiguous. Germline lookup yields CDR1 DFQATT and CDR2 SNEGSKA (reference sequence). The CDR3 sequence is 11 residues long. The V gene lost 5 bases and the J gene lost 8 bases, with 12 bases spanning the gap. CDR3 sequence reads: CSAADPPGYTF. The CDR3, as DNA: TGCAGTGCTGCGGACCCGCCCGGCTACACCTTC.

The rearrangement links TRBV10-1 to TRBJ2-3; 11 bases fit TRBD2. This CDR3 has 16 amino acids. Germline-derived CDR1 and CDR2 are WNHNN and SYGVQD (reference sequence). With 3 bases clipped from V and 4 bases from J, the junction kept 6 bases outside the gene matches. The CDR3 is CASSEFGSGGADTQYF. The CDR3 region has the DNA TGCGCCAGCAGTGAATTCGGTAGCGGGGGGGCAGATACGCAGTATTTT.

The genes are TRBV7-9 and TRBJ2-7; 7 bases line up with TRBD1. Germline CDR1 is SEHNR and CDR2 is FQNEAQ (reference sequence). J gave up 0 bases and V 5 bases, and 4 bases lay outside the gene matches. The CDR3 length is 14 residues. The CDR3 reads CASSPGQASYEQYF. The DNA of the CDR3 is TGTGCCAGCAGCCCAGGACAGGCCTCCTACGAGCAGTACTTC.

Concerning this clone: This sample includes further DNA sequences coding for the same CDR3. V usage is TRBV20-1 and J usage is TRBJ2-7; D is uncertain. Trimming took off 1 base at V and 4 bases at J, with 5 bases between the two ends. The length of the CDR3 is 11 residues. The V gene's germline CDR1 is DFQATT and CDR2 SNEGSKA (reference sequence). The CDR3 DNA reads as TGCAGTGCTAGAGTCGGATACGAGCAGTACTTC. Encoded protein: CSARVGYEQYF.

This clone was picked up a small number of times. CDR3 nucleotide sequence: TGTGCCAGCACCCGCTGGGGGTTCACAGATACGCAGTATTTT. Protein product: CASTRWGFTDTQYF. This chain uses TRBV28 with TRBJ2-3; D could derive from TRBD1 or TRBD2 (5 bases each). Germline CDR1 is MDHEN and CDR2 is SYDVKM. V shed 7 bases and J shed 2 bases, with 13 bases lying between them. The CDR3 consists of 14 residues.

V is TRBV6-5 and J is TRBJ1-6; D is possibly TRBD1 (6 bases). In germline, CDR1 is MNHEY, CDR2 SVGAGI. V was cut by 2 bases and J by 5 bases, with 10 bases left in between. The CDR3 spans 15 residues. The CDR3 nucleotides are TGTGCCAGCAGTTACGGGGGCGCGGATAATTCACCCCTCCACTTT. It specifies CASSYGGADNSPLHF.

The chain carries TRBV30 and TRBJ1-2; D uncertain. This CDR3 region has 11 residues. Per the germline V gene, CDR1 is GTSNPN and CDR2 is SVGIG (reference sequence). V was pared by 0 bases and J by 8 bases, with 7 bases between. The CDR3 coding sequence is TGTGCCTGGAGTGTACTGGTGGGCTACACCTTC. This encodes CAWSVLVGYTF.